This T cell receptor beta chain was found in a study of shared T cell receptors in the human thymus. Generated by immunoSEQ multiplex PCR, the TCRdb table keeps only in-frame clones and is missing some. The sample includes roughly 700,000 clones, approximately 87% of them seen just once. The V segment lost 3 bases and the J segment 1 base; nucleotides outside the gene matches: 7. CDR1 is MRHNA and CDR2 is SNTAGT in the germline V gene. CDR3 length: 18 amino acids. These sequences were also reported in another study, on human thymus T cells. This second study says: Finnish infants who were healthy and having corrective surgery for congenital heart defects made up the donors. Thymic material originated from resections removed in the course of corrective heart surgery. Blood and thymic repertoires both appeared biased in V and J gene usage. There were highly overlapping thymic repertoires among unrelated individuals, as related research reported.

This receptor was taken from a boy in the first two years of life with a congenital heart defect. The sequenced sample consisted of thymocytes. V is TRBV6-4 and J is TRBJ1-5, with TRBD1 matching 12 bases. The CDR3 spells CASSEGQGAKMSNQPQHF. The DNA of the CDR3 is TGTGCCAGCAGTGAGGGACAGGGGGCGAAAATGAGCAATCAGCCCCAGCATTTT.